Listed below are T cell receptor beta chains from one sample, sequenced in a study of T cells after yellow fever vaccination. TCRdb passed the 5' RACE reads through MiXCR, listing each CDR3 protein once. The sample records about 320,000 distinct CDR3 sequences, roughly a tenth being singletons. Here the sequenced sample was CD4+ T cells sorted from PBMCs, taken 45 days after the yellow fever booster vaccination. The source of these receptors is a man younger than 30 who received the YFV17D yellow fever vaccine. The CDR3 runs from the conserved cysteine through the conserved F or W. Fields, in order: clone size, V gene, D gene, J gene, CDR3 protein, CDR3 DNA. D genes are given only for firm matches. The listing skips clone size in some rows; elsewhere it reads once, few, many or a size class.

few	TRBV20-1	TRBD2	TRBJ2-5	CSARGTSRETQYF	TGCAGTGCTCGCGGGACTAGCCGGGAGACCCAGTACTTC
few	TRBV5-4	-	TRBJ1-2	CASSFQGRAGYTF	TGTGCCAGCAGCTTCCAGGGTCGGGCTGGCTACACCTTC
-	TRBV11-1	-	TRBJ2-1	CASSGGGSSQFEQFF	TGTGCCAGCAGCGGTGGTGGGTCTTCGCAATTTGAGCAGTTCTTC
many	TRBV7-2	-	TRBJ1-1	CASSKGQWNTEAFF	TGTGCCAGCAGCAAGGGACAATGGAACACTGAAGCTTTCTTT
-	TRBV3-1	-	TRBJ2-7	CASSVSTGYEQYF	TGTGCCAGCAGCGTCAGCACGGGCTACGAGCAGTACTTC
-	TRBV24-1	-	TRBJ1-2	CATSDLSGRYGYTF	TGTGCCACCAGTGATTTATCGGGACGCTATGGCTACACCTTC
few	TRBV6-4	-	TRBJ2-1	CASTGESSYNEQFF	TGTGCCAGCACGGGAGAGAGCTCCTACAATGAGCAGTTCTTC
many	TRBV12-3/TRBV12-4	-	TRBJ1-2	CASNRGGSGYGYTF	TGTGCCAGCAACCGAGGGGGGTCTGGGTATGGCTACACCTTC
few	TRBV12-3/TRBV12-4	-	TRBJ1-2	CASSFQQYGYTF	TGTGCCAGCAGTTTTCAACAGTATGGCTACACCTTC
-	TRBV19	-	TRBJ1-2	CASSMRRNYGYTF	TGTGCCAGTAGTATGAGGAGGAACTATGGCTACACCTTC
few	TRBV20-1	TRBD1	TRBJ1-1	CSARDQRQGYTEAFF	TGCAGTGCTAGAGATCAAAGACAGGGATACACTGAAGCTTTCTTT
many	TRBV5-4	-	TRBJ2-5	CASSFRGTQYF	TGTGCCAGCAGCTTCAGGGGGACCCAGTACTTC
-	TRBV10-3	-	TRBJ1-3	CAISESGGSSGNTIYF	TGTGCCATCAGTGAGTCGGGGGGAAGCTCTGGAAACACCATATATTTT